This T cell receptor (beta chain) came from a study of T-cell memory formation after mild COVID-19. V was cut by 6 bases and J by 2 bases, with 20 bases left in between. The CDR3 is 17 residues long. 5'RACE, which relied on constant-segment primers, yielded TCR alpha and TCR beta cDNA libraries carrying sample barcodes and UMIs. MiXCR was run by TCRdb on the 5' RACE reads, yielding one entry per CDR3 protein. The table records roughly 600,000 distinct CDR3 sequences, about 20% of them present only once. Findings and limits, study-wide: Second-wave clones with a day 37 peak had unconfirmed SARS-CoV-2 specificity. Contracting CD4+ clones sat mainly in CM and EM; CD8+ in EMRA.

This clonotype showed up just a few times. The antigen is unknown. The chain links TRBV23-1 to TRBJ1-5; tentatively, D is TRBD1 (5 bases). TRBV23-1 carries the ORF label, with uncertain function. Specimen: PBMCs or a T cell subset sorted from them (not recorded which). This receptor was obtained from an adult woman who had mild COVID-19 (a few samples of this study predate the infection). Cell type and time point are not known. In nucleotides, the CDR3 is TGCGCCAGCAGCCGGGGGGGAGAACGGGACGGCAATCAGCCCCAGCATTTT. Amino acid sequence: CASSRGGERDGNQPQHF.